The clone carrying this T cell receptor beta chain appeared a few times. Its target is not known. Assay: immunoSEQ multiplex PCR; the TCRdb copy retains only in-frame clones and omits some. The data show about 20,000 clones, with 65% to 80% seen just once and around 22% held by the top ten. The data were taken from a study of PD-1 blockade in classical Hodgkin lymphoma. With 10 bases clipped from V and 7 bases from J, the junction kept 7 bases outside the gene matches. The CDR3 runs to 12 residues. Germline assignment: CDR1 LNHDA and CDR2 SQIVND (reference sequence). Study outcomes and limitations: Only CD4+ TCR diversity, not CD8+, had risen significantly by C4D1.

No patient escaped relapse after autologous stem cell transplantation, and brentuximab vedotin exposure varied. Specimen: peripheral blood mononuclear cells (PBMCs), collected before the second cycle of nivolumab. The chain links TRBV19 to TRBJ1-5, with TRBD1 identical over 7 bases. The sequence was obtained from a human donor with classical Hodgkin lymphoma. The DNA of the CDR3 is TGTGCCACCGCGACAGGGTTGCAGCCCCAGCATTTT. Protein product: CATATGLQPQHF. Filled out from reference TRBV19 and TRBJ1-5, the complete variable domain reads DGGITQSPKYLFRKEGQNVTLSCEQNLNHDAMYWYRQDPGQGLRLIYYSQIVNDFQKGDIAEGYSVSREKKESFPLTVTSAQKNPTAFYLCATATGLQPQHFGDGTRLSIL.